This paragraph covers one TCR beta chain sequence. Looked up from germline, CDR1 is DFQATT and CDR2 is SNEGSKA (reference sequence). This CDR3 has 17 amino acids. TCRdb processed the 5' RACE reads again and assigns one entry to each CDR3 protein, with no DNA. Seen in this sample are fewer than 550,000 distinct CDR3 sequences; the ten most common clones hold about 2.6%. This record comes from a study of monozygotic twins with inflammatory bowel disease. The TCR sequence derives from a human donor with ulcerative colitis or Crohn's disease, or a healthy co-twin of an affected twin (not recorded which). Sequences were obtained from blood. This chain uses TRBV20-1 with TRBJ2-5; there is no DNA to check the TCRdb D call of TRBD2. CDR3 loop: CSARAYSLLAEWETQYF.